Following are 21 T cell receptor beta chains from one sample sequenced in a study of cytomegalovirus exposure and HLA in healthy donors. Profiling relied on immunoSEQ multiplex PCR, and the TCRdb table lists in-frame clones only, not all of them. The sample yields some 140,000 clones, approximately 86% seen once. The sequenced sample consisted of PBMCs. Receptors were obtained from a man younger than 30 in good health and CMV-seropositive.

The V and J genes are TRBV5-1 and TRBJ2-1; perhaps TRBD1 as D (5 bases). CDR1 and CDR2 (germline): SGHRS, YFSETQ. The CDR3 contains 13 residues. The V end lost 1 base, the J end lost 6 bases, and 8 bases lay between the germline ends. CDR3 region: CASSLTQGNEQFF. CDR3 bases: TGCGCCAGCAGCTTGACCCAGGGCAATGAGCAGTTCTTC.

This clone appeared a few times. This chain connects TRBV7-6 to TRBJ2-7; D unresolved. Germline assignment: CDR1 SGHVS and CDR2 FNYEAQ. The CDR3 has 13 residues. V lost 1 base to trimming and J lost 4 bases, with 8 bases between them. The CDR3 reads CASSLGLAYEQYF. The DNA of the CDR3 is TGTGCCAGCAGCTTAGGGCTCGCTTACGAGCAGTACTTC.

The CDR3 spells CASSIPSRGRETQYF. CDR3 nucleotide sequence: TGTGCCAGTAGTATCCCGTCCCGGGGGAGGGAGACCCAGTACTTC. The chain combines TRBV19 with TRBJ2-5; D possibly corresponds to TRBD2 (6 bases). CDR1 and CDR2 (germline): LNHDA, SQIVND (reference sequence). V shed 3 bases and J shed 5 bases, with 16 bases lying between them. This CDR3 spans 15 amino acids.

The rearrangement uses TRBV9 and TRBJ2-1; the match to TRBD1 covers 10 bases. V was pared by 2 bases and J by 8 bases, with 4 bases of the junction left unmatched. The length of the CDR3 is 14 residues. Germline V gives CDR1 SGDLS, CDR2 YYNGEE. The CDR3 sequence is CASSVRTGGDEQFF. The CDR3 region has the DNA TGTGCCAGCAGCGTGAGGACAGGGGGAGATGAGCAGTTCTTC.

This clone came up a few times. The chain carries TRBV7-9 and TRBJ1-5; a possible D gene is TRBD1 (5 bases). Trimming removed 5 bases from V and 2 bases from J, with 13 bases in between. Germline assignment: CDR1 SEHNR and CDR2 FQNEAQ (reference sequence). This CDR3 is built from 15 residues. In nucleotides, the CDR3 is TGTGCCAGCAGCCCCCAGGGTGAGGGCAATCAGCCCCAGCATTTT. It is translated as CASSPQGEGNQPQHF. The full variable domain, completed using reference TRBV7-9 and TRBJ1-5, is DTGVSQNPRHKITKRGQNVTFRCDPISEHNRLYWYRQTLGQGPEFLTYFQNEAQLEKSRLLSDRFSAERPKGSFSTLEIQRTEQGDSAMYLCASSPQGEGNQPQHFGDGTRLSIL.

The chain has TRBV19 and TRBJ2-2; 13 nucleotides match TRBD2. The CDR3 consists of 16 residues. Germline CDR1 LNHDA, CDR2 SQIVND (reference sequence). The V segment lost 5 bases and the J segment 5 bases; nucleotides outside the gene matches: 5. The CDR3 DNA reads TGTGCCAGTAGTGCTCGACTAGCGGGGGGAACCGGGGAGCTGTTTTTT. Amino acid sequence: CASSARLAGGTGELFF.

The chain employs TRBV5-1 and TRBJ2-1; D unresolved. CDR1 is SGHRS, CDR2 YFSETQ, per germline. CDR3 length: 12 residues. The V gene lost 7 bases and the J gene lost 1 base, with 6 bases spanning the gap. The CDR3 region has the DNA TGCGCCAGCTCCATGTCCTACAATGAGCAGTTCTTC. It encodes CASSMSYNEQFF.

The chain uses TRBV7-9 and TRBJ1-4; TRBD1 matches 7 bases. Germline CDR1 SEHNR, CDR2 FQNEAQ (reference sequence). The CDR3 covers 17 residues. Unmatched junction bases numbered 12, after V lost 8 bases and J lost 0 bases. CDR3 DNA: TGTGCCAGCCGATCCGGGACAGTACAAGCAACTAATGAAAAACTGTTTTTT. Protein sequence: CASRSGTVQATNEKLFF. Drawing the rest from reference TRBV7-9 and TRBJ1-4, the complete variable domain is DTGVSQNPRHKITKRGQNVTFRCDPISEHNRLYWYRQTLGQGPEFLTYFQNEAQLEKSRLLSDRFSAERPKGSFSTLEIQRTEQGDSAMYLCASRSGTVQATNEKLFFGSGTQLSVL.

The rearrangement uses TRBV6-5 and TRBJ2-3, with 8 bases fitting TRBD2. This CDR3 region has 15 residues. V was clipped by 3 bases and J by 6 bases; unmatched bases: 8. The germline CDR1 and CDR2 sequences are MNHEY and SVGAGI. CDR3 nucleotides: TGTGCCAGCAGTTATTCCGCGGGGGGACTTGATACGCAGTATTTT. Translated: CASSYSAGGLDTQYF.

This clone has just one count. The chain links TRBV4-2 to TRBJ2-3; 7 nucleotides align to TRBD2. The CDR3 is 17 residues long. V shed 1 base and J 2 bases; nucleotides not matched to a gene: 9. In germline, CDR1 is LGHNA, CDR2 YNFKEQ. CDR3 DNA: TGTGCCAGCAGCCAAGTAGGGCTAGCGGCGCTCACAGATACGCAGTATTTT. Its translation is CASSQVGLAALTDTQYF.

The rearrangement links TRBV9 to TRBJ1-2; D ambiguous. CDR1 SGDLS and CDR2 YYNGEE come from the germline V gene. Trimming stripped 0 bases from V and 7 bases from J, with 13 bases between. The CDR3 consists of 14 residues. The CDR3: CASSVGGGTTGYTF. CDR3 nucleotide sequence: TGTGCCAGCAGCGTAGGAGGAGGAACTACTGGCTACACCTTC.

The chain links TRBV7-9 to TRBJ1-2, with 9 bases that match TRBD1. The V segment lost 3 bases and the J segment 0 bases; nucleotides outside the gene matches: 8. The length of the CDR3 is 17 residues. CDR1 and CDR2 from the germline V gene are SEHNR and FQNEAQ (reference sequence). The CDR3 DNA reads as TGTGCCAGCAGCTTGGTTTCGGGACAGGGAACTAACTATGGCTACACCTTC. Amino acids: CASSLVSGQGTNYGYTF.

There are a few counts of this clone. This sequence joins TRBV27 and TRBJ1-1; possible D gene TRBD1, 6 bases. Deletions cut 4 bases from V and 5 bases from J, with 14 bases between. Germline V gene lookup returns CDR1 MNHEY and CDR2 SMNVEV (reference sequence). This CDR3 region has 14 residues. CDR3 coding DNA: TGTGCCAGCAGTTCACAGGGCTTCTGGACTGAAGCTTTCTTT. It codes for CASSSQGFWTEAFF.

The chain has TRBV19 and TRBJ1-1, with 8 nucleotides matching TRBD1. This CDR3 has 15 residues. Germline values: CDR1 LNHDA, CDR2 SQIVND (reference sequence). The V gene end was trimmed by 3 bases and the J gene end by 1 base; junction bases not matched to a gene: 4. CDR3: CASSIQGAGNTEAFF. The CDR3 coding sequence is TGTGCCAGTAGTATTCAGGGGGCAGGGAACACTGAAGCTTTCTTT.

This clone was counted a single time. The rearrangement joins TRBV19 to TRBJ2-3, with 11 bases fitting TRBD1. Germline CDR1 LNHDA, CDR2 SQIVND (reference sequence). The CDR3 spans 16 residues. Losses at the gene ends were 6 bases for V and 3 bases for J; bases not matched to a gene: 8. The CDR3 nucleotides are TGTGCCAGTAGCAGCCCCCGGGACAGGGGGACAGATACGCAGTATTTT. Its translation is CASSSPRDRGTDTQYF.

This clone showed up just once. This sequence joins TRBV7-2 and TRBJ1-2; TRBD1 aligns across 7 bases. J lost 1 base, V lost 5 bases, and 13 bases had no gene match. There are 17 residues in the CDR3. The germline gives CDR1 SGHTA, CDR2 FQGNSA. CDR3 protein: CASSVRVRQGVNYGYTF. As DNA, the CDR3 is TGTGCCAGCAGCGTAAGGGTCCGGCAGGGGGTTAACTATGGCTACACCTTC.

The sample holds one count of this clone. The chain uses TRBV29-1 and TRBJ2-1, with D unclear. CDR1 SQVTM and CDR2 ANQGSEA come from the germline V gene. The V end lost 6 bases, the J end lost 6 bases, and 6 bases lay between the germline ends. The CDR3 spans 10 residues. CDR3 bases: TGCAGCGTCGGTTTCAATGAGCAGTTCTTC. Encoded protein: CSVGFNEQFF.

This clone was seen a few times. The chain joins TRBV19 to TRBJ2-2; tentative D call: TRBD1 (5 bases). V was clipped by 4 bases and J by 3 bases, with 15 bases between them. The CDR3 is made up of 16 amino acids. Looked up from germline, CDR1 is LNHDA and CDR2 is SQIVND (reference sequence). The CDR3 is CASSTLGVGDTGELFF. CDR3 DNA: TGTGCCAGTAGTACCTTAGGGGTAGGAGACACCGGGGAGCTGTTTTTT. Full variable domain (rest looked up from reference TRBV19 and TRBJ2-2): DGGITQSPKYLFRKEGQNVTLSCEQNLNHDAMYWYRQDPGQGLRLIYYSQIVNDFQKGDIAEGYSVSREKKESFPLTVTSAQKNPTAFYLCASSTLGVGDTGELFFGEGSRLTVL.

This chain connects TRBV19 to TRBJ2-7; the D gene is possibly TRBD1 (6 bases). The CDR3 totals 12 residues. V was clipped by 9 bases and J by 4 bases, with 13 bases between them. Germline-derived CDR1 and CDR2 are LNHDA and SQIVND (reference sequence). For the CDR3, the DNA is TGTGCCAGCGGGGACACCCGGTACGAGCAGTACTTC. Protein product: CASGDTRYEQYF.

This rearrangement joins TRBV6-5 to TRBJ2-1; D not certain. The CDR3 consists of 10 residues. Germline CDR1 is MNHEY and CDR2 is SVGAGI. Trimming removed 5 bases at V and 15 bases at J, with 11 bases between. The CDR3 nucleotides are TGTGCCAGCAGTGCCCGAGTGCCGTTCTTC. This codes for CASSARVPFF.

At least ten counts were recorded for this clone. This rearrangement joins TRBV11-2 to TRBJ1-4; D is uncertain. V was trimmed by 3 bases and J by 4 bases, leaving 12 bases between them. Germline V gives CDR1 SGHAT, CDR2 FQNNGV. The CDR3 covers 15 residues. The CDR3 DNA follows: TGTGCCAGCAGCTTGGTCGCGGGGTTTAATGAAAAACTGTTTTTT. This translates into CASSLVAGFNEKLFF.